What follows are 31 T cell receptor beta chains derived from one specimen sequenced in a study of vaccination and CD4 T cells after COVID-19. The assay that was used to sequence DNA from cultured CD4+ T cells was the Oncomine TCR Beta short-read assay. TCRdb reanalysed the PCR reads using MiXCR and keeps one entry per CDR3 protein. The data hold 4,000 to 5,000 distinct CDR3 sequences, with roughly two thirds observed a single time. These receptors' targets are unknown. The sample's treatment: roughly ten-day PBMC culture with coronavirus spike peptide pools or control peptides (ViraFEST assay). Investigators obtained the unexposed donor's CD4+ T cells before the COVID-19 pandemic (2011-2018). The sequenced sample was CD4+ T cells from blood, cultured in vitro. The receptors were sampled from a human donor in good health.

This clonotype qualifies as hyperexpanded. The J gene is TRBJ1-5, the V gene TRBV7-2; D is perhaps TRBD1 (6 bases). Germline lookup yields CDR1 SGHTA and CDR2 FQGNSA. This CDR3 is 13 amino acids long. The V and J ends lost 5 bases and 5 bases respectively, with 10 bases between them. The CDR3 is CASSPRGDQPQHF. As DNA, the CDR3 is TGTGCCAGCAGCCCTAGGGGGGATCAGCCCCAGCATTTT.

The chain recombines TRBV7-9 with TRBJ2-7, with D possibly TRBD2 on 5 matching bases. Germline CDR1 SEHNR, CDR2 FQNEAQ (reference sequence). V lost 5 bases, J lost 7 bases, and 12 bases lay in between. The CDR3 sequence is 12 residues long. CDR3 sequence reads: CASSISRGEQYF. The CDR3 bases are TGTGCCAGCAGCATCTCGCGAGGGGAGCAGTACTTC. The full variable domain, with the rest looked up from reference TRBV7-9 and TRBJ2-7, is DTGVSQNPRHKITKRGQNVTFRCDPISEHNRLYWYRQTLGQGPEFLTYFQNEAQLEKSRLLSDRFSAERPKGSFSTLEIQRTEQGDSAMYLCASSISRGEQYFGPGTRLTVT.

The CDR3 loop reads CASSRDRDQPQHF. The DNA for the CDR3 is TGTGCCAGCAGCCGGGACAGGGATCAGCCCCAGCATTTT. The J gene is TRBJ1-5, the V gene TRBV6-2 or TRBV6-3, with 9 nucleotides matching TRBD1. V trimming: 6 bases; J trimming: 5 bases; junction bases outside the gene matches: 2. This CDR3 spans 13 amino acids. Germline V lookup: CDR1 MNHEY, CDR2 SVGEGT.

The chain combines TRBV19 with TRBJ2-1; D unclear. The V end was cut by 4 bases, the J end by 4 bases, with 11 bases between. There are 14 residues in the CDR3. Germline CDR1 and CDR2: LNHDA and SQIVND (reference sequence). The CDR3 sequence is CASSNWAGYNEQFF. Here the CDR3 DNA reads TGTGCCAGTAGTAATTGGGCCGGTTACAATGAGCAGTTCTTC.

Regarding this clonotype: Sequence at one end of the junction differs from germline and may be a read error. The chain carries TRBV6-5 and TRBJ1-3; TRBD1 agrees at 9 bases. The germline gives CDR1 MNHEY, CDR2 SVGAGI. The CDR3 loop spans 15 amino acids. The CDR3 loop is CASSSLGTGRPVIHF. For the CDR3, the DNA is TGTGCCAGCAGTTCCCTCGGGACAGGGAGACCCGTTATCCATTTT.

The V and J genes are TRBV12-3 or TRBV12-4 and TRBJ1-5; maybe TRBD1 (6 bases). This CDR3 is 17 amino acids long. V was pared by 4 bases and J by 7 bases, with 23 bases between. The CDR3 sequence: CASSSANLQGGTQPQHF. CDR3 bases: TGTGCCAGCAGTTCGGCCAACTTACAGGGTGGGACACAGCCCCAGCATTTT.

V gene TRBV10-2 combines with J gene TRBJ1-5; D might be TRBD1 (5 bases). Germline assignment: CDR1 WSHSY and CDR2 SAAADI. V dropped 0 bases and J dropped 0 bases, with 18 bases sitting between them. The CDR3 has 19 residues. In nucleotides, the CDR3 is TGCGCCAGCAGTGAGTCAATGGGGGGGACTCATTATAGCAATCAGCCCCAGCATTTT. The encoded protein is CASSESMGGTHYSNQPQHF.

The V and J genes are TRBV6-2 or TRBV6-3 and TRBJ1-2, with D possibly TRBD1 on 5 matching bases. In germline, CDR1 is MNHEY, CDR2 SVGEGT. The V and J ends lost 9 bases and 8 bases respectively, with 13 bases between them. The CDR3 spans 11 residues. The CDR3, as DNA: TGTGCCAGTGACAGACCGGGAGGCTACACCTTC. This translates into CASDRPGGYTF.

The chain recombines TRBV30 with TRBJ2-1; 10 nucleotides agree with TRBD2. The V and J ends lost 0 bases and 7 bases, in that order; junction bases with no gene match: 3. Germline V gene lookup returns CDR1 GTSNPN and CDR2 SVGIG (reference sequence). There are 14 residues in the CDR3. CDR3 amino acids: CAWSVLGLANEQFF. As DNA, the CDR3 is TGTGCCTGGAGTGTATTGGGACTAGCGAATGAGCAGTTCTTC.

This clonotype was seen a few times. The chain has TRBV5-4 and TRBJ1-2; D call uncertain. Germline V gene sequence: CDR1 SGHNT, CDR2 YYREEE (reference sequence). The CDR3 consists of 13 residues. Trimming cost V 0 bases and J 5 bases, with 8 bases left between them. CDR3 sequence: CASSLAAGYGYTF. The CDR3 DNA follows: TGTGCCAGCAGCTTGGCCGCGGGATATGGCTACACCTTC. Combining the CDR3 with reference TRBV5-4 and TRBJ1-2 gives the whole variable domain ETGVTQSPTHLIKTRGQQVTLRCSSQSGHNTVSWYQQALGQGPQFIFQYYREEENGRGNFPPRFSGLQFPNYSSELNVNALELDDSALYLCASSLAAGYGYTFGSGTRLTVV.

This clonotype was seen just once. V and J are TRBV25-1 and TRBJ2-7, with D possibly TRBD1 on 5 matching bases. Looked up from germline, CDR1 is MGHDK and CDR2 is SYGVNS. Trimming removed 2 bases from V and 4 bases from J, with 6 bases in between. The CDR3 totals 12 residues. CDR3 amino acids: CASSEQGYEQYF. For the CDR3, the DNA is TGTGCCAGCAGTGAACAGGGATACGAGCAGTACTTC.

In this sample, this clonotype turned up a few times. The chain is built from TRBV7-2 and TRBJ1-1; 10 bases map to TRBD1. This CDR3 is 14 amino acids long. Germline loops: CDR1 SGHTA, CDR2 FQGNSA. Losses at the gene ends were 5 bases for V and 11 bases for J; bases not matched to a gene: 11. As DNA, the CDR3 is TGTGCCAGCAGCCTTCCCGCGACAGGGGGCGGTGCTTTCTTT. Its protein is CASSLPATGGGAFF.

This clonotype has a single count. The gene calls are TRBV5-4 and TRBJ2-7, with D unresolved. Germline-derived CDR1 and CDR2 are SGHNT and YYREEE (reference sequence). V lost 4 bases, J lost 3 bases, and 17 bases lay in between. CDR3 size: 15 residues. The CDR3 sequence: CASSPRTHPGYEQYF. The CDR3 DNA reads TGTGCCAGCAGCCCTAGGACGCATCCCGGCTACGAGCAGTACTTC.

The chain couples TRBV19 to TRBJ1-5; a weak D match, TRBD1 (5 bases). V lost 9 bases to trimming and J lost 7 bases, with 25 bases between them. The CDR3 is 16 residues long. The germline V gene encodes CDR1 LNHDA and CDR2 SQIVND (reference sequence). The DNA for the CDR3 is TGTGCCAGCTGCGCCTGGGGGGAGAGCGGGTTCCAGCCCCAGCATTTT. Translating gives CASCAWGESGFQPQHF.

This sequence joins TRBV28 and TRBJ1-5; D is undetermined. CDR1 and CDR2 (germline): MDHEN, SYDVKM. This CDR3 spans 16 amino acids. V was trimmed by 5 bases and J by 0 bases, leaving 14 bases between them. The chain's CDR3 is CASSQGKVPSNQPQHF. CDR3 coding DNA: TGTGCCAGCAGTCAAGGCAAGGTCCCTAGCAATCAGCCCCAGCATTTT.

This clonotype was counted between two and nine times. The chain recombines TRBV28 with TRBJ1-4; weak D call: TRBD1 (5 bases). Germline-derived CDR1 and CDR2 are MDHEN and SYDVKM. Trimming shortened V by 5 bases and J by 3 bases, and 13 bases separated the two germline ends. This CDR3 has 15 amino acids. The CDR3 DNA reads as TGTGCCAGCAGTCCAGGGACTACGGCTAATGAAAAACTGTTTTTT. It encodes CASSPGTTANEKLFF.

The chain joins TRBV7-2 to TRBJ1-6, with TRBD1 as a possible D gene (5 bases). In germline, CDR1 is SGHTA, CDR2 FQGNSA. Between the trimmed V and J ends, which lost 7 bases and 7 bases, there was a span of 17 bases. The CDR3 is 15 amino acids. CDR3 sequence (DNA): TGTGCCAGCACCCCGGTCGGGGGAGGCAATTCACCCCTCCACTTT. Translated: CASTPVGGGNSPLHF.

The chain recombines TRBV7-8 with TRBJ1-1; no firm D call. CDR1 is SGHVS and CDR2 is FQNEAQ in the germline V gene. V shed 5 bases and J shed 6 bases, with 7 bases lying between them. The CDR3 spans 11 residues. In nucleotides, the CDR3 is TGTGCCAGCAGCCCACTTTCTGAAGCTTTCTTT. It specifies CASSPLSEAFF.

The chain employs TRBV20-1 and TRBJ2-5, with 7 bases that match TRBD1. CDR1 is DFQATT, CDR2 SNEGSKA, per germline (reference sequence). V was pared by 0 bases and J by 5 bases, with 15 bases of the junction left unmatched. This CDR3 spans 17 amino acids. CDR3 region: CSARDNLGRGWVETQYF. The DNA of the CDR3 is TGCAGTGCTAGAGATAATCTGGGCAGGGGGTGGGTTGAGACCCAGTACTTC.

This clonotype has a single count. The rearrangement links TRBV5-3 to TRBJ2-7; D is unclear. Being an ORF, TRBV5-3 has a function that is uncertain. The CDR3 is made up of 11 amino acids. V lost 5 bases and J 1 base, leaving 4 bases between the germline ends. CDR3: CARRPSYEQYF. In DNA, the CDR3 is TGTGCCAGAAGACCGTCCTACGAGCAGTACTTC.

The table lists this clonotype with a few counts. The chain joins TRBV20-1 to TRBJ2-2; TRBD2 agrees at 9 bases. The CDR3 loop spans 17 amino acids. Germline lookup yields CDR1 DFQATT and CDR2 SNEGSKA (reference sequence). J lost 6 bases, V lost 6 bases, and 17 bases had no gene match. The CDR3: CSAYLGRGGPLAGELFF. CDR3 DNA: TGCAGTGCCTATCTTGGGCGGGGGGGACCTCTCGCCGGGGAGCTGTTTTTT.

In DNA, the CDR3 is TGTGCCAGCAGCGCCAGTCGGGTGGGGAATGAGCAGTTCTTC. Its protein is CASSASRVGNEQFF. V gene TRBV9 combines with J gene TRBJ2-1, with D unclear. The V end lost 3 bases, the J end lost 7 bases, and 14 bases lay between the germline ends. Germline V gene sequence: CDR1 SGDLS, CDR2 YYNGEE. The CDR3 length is 14 residues.

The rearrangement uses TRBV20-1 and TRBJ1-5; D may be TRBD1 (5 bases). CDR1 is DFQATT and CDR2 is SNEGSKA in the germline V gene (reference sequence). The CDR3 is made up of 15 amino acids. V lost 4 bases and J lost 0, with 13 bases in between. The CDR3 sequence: CSATIQVTSNQPQHF. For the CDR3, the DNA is TGCAGTGCTACTATACAGGTGACTAGCAATCAGCCCCAGCATTTT.

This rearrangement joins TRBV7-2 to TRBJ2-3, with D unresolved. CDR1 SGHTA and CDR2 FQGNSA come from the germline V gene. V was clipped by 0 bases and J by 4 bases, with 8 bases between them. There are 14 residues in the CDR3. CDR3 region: CASSLANRPDTQYF. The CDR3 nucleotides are TGTGCCAGCAGCTTAGCGAACAGACCAGATACGCAGTATTTT.

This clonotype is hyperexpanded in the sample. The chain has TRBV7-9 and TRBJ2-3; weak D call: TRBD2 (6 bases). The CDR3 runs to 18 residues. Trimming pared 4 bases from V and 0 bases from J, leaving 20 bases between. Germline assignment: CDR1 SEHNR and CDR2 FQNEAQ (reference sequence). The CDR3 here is CASSSEGPTFTSTDTQYF. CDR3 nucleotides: TGTGCCAGCAGCTCGGAGGGACCGACTTTCACTAGCACAGATACGCAGTATTTT.

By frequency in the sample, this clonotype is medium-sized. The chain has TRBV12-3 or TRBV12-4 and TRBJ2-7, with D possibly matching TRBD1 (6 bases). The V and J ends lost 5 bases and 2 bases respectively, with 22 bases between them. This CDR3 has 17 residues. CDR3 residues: CASSPRTTQGLPYEQYF. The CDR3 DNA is TGTGCCAGCAGTCCTCGGACGACCCAGGGGTTACCCTACGAGCAGTACTTC.

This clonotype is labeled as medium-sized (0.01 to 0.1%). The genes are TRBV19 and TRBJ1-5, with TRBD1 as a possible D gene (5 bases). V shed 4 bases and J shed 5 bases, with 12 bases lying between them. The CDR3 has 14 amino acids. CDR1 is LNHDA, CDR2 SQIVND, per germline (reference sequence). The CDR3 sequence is CASSTRDGDQPQHF. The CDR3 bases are TGTGCCAGTAGTACCAGGGATGGGGATCAGCCCCAGCATTTT.

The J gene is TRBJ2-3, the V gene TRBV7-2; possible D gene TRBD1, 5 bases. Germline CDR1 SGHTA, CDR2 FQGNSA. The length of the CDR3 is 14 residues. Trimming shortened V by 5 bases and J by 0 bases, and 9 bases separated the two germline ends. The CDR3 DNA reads TGTGCCAGCAGCCCGACAGTGAGCACAGATACGCAGTATTTT. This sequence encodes CASSPTVSTDTQYF.

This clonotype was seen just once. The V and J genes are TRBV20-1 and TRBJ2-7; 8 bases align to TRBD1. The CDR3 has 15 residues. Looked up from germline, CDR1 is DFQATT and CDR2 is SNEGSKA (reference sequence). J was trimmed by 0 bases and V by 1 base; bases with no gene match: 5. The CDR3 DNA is TGCAGTGCTAGAGGGACCGGGACAGGCTCCTACGAGCAGTACTTC. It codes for CSARGTGTGSYEQYF.

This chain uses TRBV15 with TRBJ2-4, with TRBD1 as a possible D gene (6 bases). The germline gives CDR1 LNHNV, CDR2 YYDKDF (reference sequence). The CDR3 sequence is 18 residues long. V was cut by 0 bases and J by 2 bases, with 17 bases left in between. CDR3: CATSRDIVADRTKNIQYF. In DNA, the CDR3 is TGTGCCACCAGCAGAGATATTGTGGCGGACAGAACCAAAAACATTCAGTACTTC. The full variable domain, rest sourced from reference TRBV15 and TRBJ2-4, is DAMVIQNPRYQVTQFGKPVTLSCSQTLNHNVMYWYQQKSSQAPKLLFHYYDKDFNNEADTPDNFQSRRPNTSFCFLDIRSPGLGDTAMYLCATSRDIVADRTKNIQYFGAGTRLSVL.

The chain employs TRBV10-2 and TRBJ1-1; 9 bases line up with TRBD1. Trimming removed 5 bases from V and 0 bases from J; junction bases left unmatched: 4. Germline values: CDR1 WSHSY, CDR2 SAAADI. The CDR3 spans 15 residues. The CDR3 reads CASSSGQGLNTEAFF. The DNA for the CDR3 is TGCGCCAGCAGTTCGGGACAGGGATTGAACACTGAAGCTTTCTTT.